This T cell receptor (beta chain) was captured in a study of cytomegalovirus exposure and HLA in healthy donors. Both 60 Vbeta primers and 13 Jbeta primers went into the PCR. The assay was immunoSEQ multiplex PCR, and TCRdb's table has in-frame clones only and misses some. The data hold some 160,000 clones, with approximately 80% observed a single time. Overall study findings and caveats: A later analysis showed HLA-associated TCR beta chains outstripping equally common others in clonal expansion. In a later analysis, at a false discovery rate of 0.05, under 20,000 TCR beta sequences were associated with HLA alleles.

V was clipped by 7 bases and J by 0 bases, with 10 bases between them. The CDR3 contains 14 residues. In germline, CDR1 is MNHEY, CDR2 SVGAGI. Note on this clone: Antigen: not known.

Input material: PBMCs. This clonotype was obtained from a young woman in good health and CMV-seronegative. The rearrangement joins TRBV6-5 to TRBJ1-5; D perhaps matches TRBD1 (5 bases). The CDR3 sequence is CASNPGYSNQPQHF. The DNA of the CDR3 is TGTGCCAGCAACCCAGGGTATAGCAATCAGCCCCAGCATTTT.